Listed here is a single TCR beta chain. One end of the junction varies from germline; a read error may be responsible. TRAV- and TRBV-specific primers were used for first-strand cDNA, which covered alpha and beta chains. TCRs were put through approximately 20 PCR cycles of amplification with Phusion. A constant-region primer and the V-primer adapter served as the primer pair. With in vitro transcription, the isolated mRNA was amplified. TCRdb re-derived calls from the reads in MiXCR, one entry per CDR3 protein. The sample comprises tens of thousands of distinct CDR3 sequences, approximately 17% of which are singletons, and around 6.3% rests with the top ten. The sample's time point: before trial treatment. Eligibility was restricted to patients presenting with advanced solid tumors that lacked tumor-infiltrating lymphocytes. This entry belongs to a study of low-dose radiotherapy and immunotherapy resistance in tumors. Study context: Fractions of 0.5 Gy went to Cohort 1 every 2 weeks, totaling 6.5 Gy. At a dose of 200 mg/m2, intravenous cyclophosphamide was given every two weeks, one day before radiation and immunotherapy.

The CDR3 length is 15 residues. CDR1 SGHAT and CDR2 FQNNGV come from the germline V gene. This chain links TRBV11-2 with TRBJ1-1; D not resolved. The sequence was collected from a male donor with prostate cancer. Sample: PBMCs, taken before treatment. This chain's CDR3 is CASSLDPSSTTETSF. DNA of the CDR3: TGTGCCAGCAGCTTAGACCCAAGCTCAACCACTGAAACTTCCTTT.